This T cell receptor (beta chain) was obtained from a study of Ad26.COV2.S vaccination and SARS-CoV-2 variants. Turning to the study itself: Ad26.COV2.S, an intramuscular injection, was given once or twice 56 days apart. The study, taken as a whole, reports: Vaccine recipients posted higher spike-specific TCR breadth than their placebo counterparts. Substantial breadth was reported for post-vaccination spike-specific CD8+ and CD4+ T cells. The TCR breadth and depth analyses may have produced an underestimate of total T cell responses.

V lost 1 base to trimming and J lost 9 bases; unmatched junction nucleotides: 6. The CDR3 is 15 amino acids. The germline gives CDR1 SGHDN, CDR2 FVKESK. The table came from immunoSEQ multiplex PCR; TCRdb's copy has only in-frame clones and leaves some out. The sample has some 250,000 clones; roughly 90% are singletons. As to this clone: The target antigen is unknown.

The treatment: about 20 received Ad26.COV2.S at low or high dose, single or two shots; 5 received placebo; per-sample allocation not given. At day 63 after the first vaccine or placebo injection, samples were drawn. This specimen consisted of peripheral blood, obtained in a trial of Ad26.COV2.S vaccine versus placebo. This sequence originates from a person aged 18-60 years who received the Ad26.COV2.S COVID-19 vaccine or a placebo. The V and J genes are TRBV14 and TRBJ2-4, with 10 bases matching TRBD2. CDR3 sequence (DNA): TGTGCCAGCAGCCAAGGAACTAGCGGGAACTCCATTCAGTACTTC. This sequence encodes CASSQGTSGNSIQYF.